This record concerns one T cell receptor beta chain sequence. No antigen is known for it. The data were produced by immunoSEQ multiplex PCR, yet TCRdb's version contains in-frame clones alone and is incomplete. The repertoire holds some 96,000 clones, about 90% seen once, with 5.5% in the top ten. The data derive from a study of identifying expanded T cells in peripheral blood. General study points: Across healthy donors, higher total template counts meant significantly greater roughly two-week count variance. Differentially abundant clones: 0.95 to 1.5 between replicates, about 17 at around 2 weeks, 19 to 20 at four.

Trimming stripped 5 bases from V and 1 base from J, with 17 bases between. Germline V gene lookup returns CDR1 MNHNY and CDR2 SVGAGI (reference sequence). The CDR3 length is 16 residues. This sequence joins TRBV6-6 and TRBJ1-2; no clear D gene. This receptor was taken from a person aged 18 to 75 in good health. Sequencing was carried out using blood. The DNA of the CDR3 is TGTGCCAGCAGTCAACCCGTATCTAATCTTAACTATGGCTACACCTTC. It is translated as CASSQPVSNLNYGYTF.